This TCR beta chain was identified in a study of identical twins. The study's findings and limits: Memory repertoires lacked the insertion deficit that abundant cord blood beta clonotypes showed.

CDR1 SGHKS and CDR2 YYEKEE come from the germline V gene (reference sequence). V dropped 3 bases and J dropped 2 bases, with 21 bases sitting between them. The CDR3 sequence is 17 residues long. In this sample, this clonotype turned up a few times. Its antigen is unidentified. TCRdb fed the 5' RACE reads into MiXCR, producing one record per CDR3 protein. The profile shows a few hundred thousand distinct CDR3 sequences, roughly a quarter of them singletons. This sample was also put to use in a study of T cells expressing NK-cell markers. This second study notes: Restriction of the sorted population to alpha-beta TCR T cells was achieved in several experiments with an anti-gamma-delta TCR antibody.

Material: CD4+ T cells sorted from blood. This clonotype was obtained from a woman between 18 and 29 years old in good health. The chain recombines TRBV5-5 with TRBJ2-7, with D possibly called TRBD1 or TRBD2 (6 bases each). CDR3 region: CASSWGAPATTPYEQYF. The CDR3, as DNA: TGTGCCAGCAGCTGGGGGGCTCCAGCGACTACCCCCTACGAGCAGTACTTC.